This T cell receptor beta chain comes out of a study of cytomegalovirus exposure and HLA in healthy donors. The study's findings and limits: Clusters of TCRs from the first cohort tended to co-occur in the roughly 120 validation repertoires (as a later analysis found).

This clone was detected once. The antigen is unknown. Measured with immunoSEQ multiplex PCR; TCRdb has only the in-frame clones, and not every one. The sample lists fewer than 150,000 clones; approximately 86% were seen once. CDR1 ENHRY and CDR2 SYGVKD come from the germline V gene. The junction had 2 bases not matched to a gene; V was cut back by 3 bases and J by 6 bases. This CDR3 has 15 amino acids. The sequence was collected from a woman aged 18 to 35 in good health and CMV-seropositive. J is TRBJ2-1 and V is TRBV10-3, with 13 bases fitting TRBD2. Sequenced sample: PBMCs. The CDR3 here is CAISEGLAGANEQFF. CDR3 coding DNA: TGTGCCATCAGTGAAGGACTAGCGGGAGCCAATGAGCAGTTCTTC.